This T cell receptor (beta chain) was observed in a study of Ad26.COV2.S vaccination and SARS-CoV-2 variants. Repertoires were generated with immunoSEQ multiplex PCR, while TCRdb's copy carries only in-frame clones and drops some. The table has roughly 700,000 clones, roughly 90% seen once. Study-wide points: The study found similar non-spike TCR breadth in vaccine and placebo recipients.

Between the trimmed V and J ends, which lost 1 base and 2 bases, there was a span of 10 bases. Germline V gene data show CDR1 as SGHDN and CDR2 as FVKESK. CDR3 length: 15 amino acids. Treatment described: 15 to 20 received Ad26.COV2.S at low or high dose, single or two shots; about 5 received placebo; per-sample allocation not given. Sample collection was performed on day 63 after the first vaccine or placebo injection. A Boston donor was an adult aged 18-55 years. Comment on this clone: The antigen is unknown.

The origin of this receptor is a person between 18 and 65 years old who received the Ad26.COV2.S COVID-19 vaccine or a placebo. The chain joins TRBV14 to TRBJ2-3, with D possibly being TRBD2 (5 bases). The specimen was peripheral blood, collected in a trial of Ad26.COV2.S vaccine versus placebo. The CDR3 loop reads CASSQVRALTDTQYF. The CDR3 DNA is TGTGCCAGCAGCCAAGTGCGGGCCCTCACAGATACGCAGTATTTT.